The clone carrying this TCR beta chain came up once. Its antigen is not known. This sample is drawn from a study of Ad26.COV2.S vaccination and SARS-CoV-2 variants. Whole-study results and caveats: Non-spike TCR breadth was similar in vaccine and placebo recipients.

This table comes from immunoSEQ multiplex PCR, and its TCRdb copy is limited to in-frame clones, with some not included. The sample lists roughly 100,000 clones; over 60% were seen once. V lost 4 bases to trimming and J lost 7 bases; unmatched junction nucleotides: 4. This CDR3 has 13 residues. Germline V lookup: CDR1 LNHDA, CDR2 SQIVND (reference sequence). This TCR was recovered from a human donor who had recovered from COVID-19. V gene TRBV19 combines with J gene TRBJ1-5; 7 nucleotides line up with TRBD1. The sequencing used peripheral blood, collected after recovery from COVID-19. The CDR3 region is CASSTQGWQPQHF. Here the CDR3 DNA reads TGTGCCAGTAGTACACAGGGGTGGCAGCCCCAGCATTTT.